The 18 T cell receptor beta chains listed next were all sequenced from one sample in a study of response to subunit inactivated influenza vaccine. TCRdb analysed the RT-PCR reads with MiXCR anew, one entry per CDR3 protein. Of 700,000 to 800,000 distinct CDR3 sequences in the sample, under 20% were seen once. The sample in question was PBMCs from blood, obtained around 5 days after vaccination. The source is a man aged 45-65 years who received an inactivated influenza vaccine.

This clonotype showed up just a few times. CDR3 sequence: CSASQRTLGETQYF. CDR3 in DNA: TGCAGTGCTAGCCAGCGGACCCTTGGGGAGACCCAGTACTTC. The gene calls are TRBV20-1 and TRBJ2-5, with a tentative D call TRBD2 (5 bases). The V end was cut by 3 bases, the J end by 5 bases, with 16 bases between. Germline assignment: CDR1 DFQATT and CDR2 SNEGSKA (reference sequence). There are 14 residues in the CDR3.

The J gene is TRBJ2-7, the V gene TRBV6-2 or TRBV6-3; the D gene is possibly TRBD2 (6 bases). The CDR3 has 16 residues. The ends were cut back, 0 bases at V and 0 bases at J, with 12 bases in the middle. Germline CDR1 MNHEY, CDR2 SVGEGT. The CDR3, as DNA: TGTGCCAGCAGTTACTCGGCGGACTACCTCTCCTACGAGCAGTACTTC. Translating gives CASSYSADYLSYEQYF.

This clonotype has just a few counts. The rearrangement joins TRBV20-1 to TRBJ2-1; 8 bases are shared with TRBD1. The CDR3 is 15 amino acids. Germline trimming cut 6 bases from V and 3 bases from J; bases unmatched to any gene: 10. Germline lookup yields CDR1 DFQATT and CDR2 SNEGSKA (reference sequence). CDR3 bases: TGCAGTGCCTTGACAGGGGCGAGGGACTACAATGAGCAGTTCTTC. This encodes CSALTGARDYNEQFF.

For the CDR3, the DNA is TGCAGCGTTCAGAAGGCCTACTACGAGCAGTACTTC. Its protein is CSVQKAYYEQYF. The V call is TRBV29-1, the J call TRBJ2-7; no clear D gene. V gave up 5 bases and J gave up 3 bases, with 11 bases separating them. Germline CDR1 and CDR2: SQVTM and ANQGSEA. This CDR3 comprises 12 residues.

This clonotype occurred many times. The chain employs TRBV29-1 and TRBJ2-3, with TRBD2 as a possible D gene (5 bases). The CDR3 has 15 amino acids. Germline CDR1 reads SQVTM; CDR2 reads ANQGSEA. The V and J ends lost 4 bases and 3 bases respectively, with 17 bases between them. In DNA form, the CDR3 reads TGCAGCGTTGCATTTGGTAGTAGCGCAACAGATACGCAGTATTTT. It encodes CSVAFGSSATDTQYF.

This chain connects TRBV20-1 to TRBJ2-7; 8 bases match TRBD2. The germline V gene encodes CDR1 DFQATT and CDR2 SNEGSKA (reference sequence). J lost 0 bases, V lost 6 bases, and 13 bases had no gene match. This CDR3 contains 16 residues. The CDR3 spells CSATRPAGAYSYEQYF. CDR3 DNA: TGCAGTGCCACGAGGCCAGCGGGAGCTTACTCCTACGAGCAGTACTTC.

V is TRBV16 and J is TRBJ1-4; D call uncertain. Trimming removed 4 bases at V and 8 bases at J, with 17 bases between. CDR1 KGHSY and CDR2 FQNENV come from the germline V gene. CDR3 length equals 15 residues. CDR3 sequence: CASSPMAGYGEKLFF. Written as DNA, the CDR3 is TGTGCCAGCAGCCCAATGGCGGGCTATGGCGAAAAACTGTTTTTT.

CDR3 protein: CASSSWDIPTDTQYF. The CDR3 region has the DNA TGTGCCAGCAGTTCGTGGGACATCCCCACAGATACGCAGTATTTT. The V call is TRBV12-3 or TRBV12-4, the J call TRBJ2-3, with D possibly being TRBD1 (6 bases). The CDR3 sequence is 15 residues long. V lost 4 bases to trimming and J lost 2 bases, with 13 bases between them.

The chain recombines TRBV10-3 with TRBJ2-1; 13 bases line up with TRBD2. Trimming took 6 bases from V and 9 from J; bases not matched to a gene: 2. This CDR3 is built from 13 residues. Germline V lookup: CDR1 ENHRY, CDR2 SYGVKD. For the CDR3, the DNA is TGTGCCATCAGGGGACTAGCGGGAAGTGAGCAGTTCTTC. Its translation: CAIRGLAGSEQFF.

The sample holds many counts of this clonotype. This chain links TRBV10-3 with TRBJ2-3; D ambiguous. V lost 1 base and J lost 6, with 8 bases in between. The germline V gene encodes CDR1 ENHRY and CDR2 SYGVKD. The CDR3 sequence is 13 residues long. The chain's CDR3 is CAISEFPGDTQYF. The CDR3 nucleotides read TGTGCCATCAGTGAGTTCCCCGGGGATACGCAGTATTTT.

This clonotype was counted between two and nine times. The genes are TRBV24-1 and TRBJ2-1; D may be TRBD2 (6 bases). Germline values: CDR1 KGHDR, CDR2 SFDVKD. Between the trimmed V and J ends, which lost 4 bases and 0 bases, there was a span of 15 bases. There are 17 residues in the CDR3. The CDR3 coding sequence is TGTGCCACCAGTGACCCCAGCGGGTCTAGCTCCTACAATGAGCAGTTCTTC. This encodes CATSDPSGSSSYNEQFF.

This clonotype was detected ten times or more. V is TRBV12-3 or TRBV12-4 and J is TRBJ2-3, with unresolved D. Trimming took off 1 base at V and 6 bases at J, with 8 bases between the two ends. This CDR3 spans 13 amino acids. The CDR3 reads CASSLVSVDTQYF. The CDR3 coding sequence is TGTGCCAGCAGTTTAGTGTCTGTTGATACGCAGTATTTT.

This clonotype was counted between two and nine times. The rearrangement uses TRBV6-2 or TRBV6-3 and TRBJ2-1, with a possible D match to TRBD2 (5 bases). V was pared by 0 bases and J by 8 bases, with 14 bases between. The CDR3 loop spans 15 amino acids. CDR1 MNHEY and CDR2 SVGEGT come from the germline V gene. The CDR3: CASSYSPSLADEQFF. The CDR3 coding sequence is TGTGCCAGCAGTTACTCCCCTTCTCTAGCCGATGAGCAGTTCTTC.

The chain links TRBV5-1 to TRBJ1-2; 7 nucleotides align to TRBD1. There are 14 residues in the CDR3. Germline V gives CDR1 SGHRS, CDR2 YFSETQ. Trimming at V came to 4 bases and at J to 4 bases, leaving 7 bases not matched to a gene. The CDR3 nucleotides are TGCGCCAGCAGCGTAAGACAGGGATCCTATGGCTACACCTTC. The encoded protein is CASSVRQGSYGYTF.

The rearrangement links TRBV11-2 to TRBJ1-1; D is ambiguous. This CDR3 is 13 amino acids long. CDR1 and CDR2 (germline): SGHAT, FQNNGV. The ends were cut back, 0 bases at V and 6 bases at J, with 8 bases in the middle. In DNA form, the CDR3 reads TGTGCCAGCAGCTTAGATTTATGGGCTGAAGCTTTCTTT. Amino acid sequence: CASSLDLWAEAFF.

This clonotype was recorded a few times. This sequence joins TRBV12-3 or TRBV12-4 and TRBJ1-2, with D hard to call. V lost 1 base and J lost 7, with 10 bases in between. The CDR3 contains 13 residues. This CDR3 is CASSLGSSTGYTF. CDR3 nucleotide sequence: TGTGCCAGCAGTTTAGGGTCTTCCACTGGCTACACCTTC.

The chain is built from TRBV4-3 and TRBJ1-3; D not certain. This CDR3 region has 14 residues. Trimming pared 1 base from V and 0 bases from J, leaving 4 bases between. Germline V lookup: CDR1 LGHNA, CDR2 YSLEER. CDR3 protein: CASSQGSSGNTIYF. DNA for the CDR3: TGCGCCAGCAGCCAAGGGAGCTCTGGAAACACCATATATTTT.

This clonotype was counted at least ten times. The chain joins TRBV20-1 to TRBJ2-7; 14 nucleotides agree with TRBD2. The CDR3 spans 19 residues. Per the germline V gene, CDR1 is DFQATT and CDR2 is SNEGSKA (reference sequence). V was clipped by 0 bases and J by 0 bases; unmatched bases: 10. The CDR3 protein is CSARELLGLAGGNSYEQYF. The CDR3 bases are TGCAGTGCTAGAGAACTCCTAGGACTAGCGGGAGGTAACTCCTACGAGCAGTACTTC.